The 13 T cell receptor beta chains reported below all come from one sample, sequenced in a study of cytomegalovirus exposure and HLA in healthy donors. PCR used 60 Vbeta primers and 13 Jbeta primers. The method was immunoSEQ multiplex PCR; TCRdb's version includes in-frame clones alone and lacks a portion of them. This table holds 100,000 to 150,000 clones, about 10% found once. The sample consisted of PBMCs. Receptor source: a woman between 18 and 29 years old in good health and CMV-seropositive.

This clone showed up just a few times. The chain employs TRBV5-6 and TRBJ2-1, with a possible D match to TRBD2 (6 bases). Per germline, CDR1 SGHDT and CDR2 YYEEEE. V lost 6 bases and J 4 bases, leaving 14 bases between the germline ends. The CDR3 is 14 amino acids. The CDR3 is CASTSGGGYNEQFF. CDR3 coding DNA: TGTGCCAGCACAAGCGGTGGAGGGTACAATGAGCAGTTCTTC.

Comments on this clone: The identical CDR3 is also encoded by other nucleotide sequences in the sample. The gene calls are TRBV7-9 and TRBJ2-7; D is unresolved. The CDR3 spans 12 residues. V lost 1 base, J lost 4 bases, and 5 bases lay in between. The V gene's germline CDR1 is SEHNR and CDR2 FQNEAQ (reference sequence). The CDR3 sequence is CASSLGTYEQYF. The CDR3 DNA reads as TGTGCCAGCAGCTTAGGAACATACGAGCAGTACTTC.

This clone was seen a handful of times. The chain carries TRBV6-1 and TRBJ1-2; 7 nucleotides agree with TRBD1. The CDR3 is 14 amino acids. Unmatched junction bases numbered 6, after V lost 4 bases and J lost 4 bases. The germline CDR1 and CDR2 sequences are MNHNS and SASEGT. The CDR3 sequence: CASSVEGQRYGYTF. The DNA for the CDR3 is TGTGCCAGCAGTGTCGAGGGACAGCGCTATGGCTACACCTTC.

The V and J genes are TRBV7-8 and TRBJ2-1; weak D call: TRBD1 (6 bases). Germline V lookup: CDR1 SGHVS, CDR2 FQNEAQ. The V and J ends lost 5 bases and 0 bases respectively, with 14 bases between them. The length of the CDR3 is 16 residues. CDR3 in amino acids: CASSHWTESSYNEQFF. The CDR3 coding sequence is TGTGCCAGCAGCCATTGGACAGAGAGCTCCTACAATGAGCAGTTCTTC. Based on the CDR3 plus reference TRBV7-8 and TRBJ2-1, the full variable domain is GAGVSQSPRYKVAKRGQDVALRCDPISGHVSLFWYQQALGQGPEFLTYFQNEAQLDKSGLPSDRFFAERPEGSVSTLKIQRTQQEDSAVYLCASSHWTESSYNEQFFGPGTRLTVL.

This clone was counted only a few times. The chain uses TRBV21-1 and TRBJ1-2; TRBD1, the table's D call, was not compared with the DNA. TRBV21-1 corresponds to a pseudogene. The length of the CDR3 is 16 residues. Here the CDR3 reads CASSTNFRDRDGGYTF. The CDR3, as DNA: TGTGCCAGCAGCACAAACTTCCGGGACAGGGATGGTGGCTACACCTTC.

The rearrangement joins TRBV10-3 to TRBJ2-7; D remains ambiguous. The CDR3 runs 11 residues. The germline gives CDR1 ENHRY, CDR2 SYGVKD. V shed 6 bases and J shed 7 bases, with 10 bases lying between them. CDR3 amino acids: CAISLGVEQYF. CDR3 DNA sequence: TGTGCCATCAGCCTAGGTGTAGAGCAGTACTTC.

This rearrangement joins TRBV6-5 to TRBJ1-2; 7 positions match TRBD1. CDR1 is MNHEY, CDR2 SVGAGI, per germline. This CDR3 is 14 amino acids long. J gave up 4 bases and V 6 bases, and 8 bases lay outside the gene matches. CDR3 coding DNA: TGTGCCAGCAGATCCGGGACAGACTCCTATGGCTACACCTTC. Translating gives CASRSGTDSYGYTF.

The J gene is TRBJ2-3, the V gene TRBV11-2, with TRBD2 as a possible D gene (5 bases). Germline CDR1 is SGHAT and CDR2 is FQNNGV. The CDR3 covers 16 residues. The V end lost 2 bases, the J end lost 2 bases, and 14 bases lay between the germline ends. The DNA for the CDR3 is TGTGCCAGCAGCTTAACACTCGGGGAGACCACAGATACGCAGTATTTT. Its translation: CASSLTLGETTDTQYF. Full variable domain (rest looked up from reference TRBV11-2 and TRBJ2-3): EAGVAQSPRYKIIEKRQSVAFWCNPISGHATLYWYQQILGQGPKLLIQFQNNGVVDDSQLPKDRFSAERLKGVDSTLKIQPAKLEDSAVYLCASSLTLGETTDTQYFGPGTRLTVL.

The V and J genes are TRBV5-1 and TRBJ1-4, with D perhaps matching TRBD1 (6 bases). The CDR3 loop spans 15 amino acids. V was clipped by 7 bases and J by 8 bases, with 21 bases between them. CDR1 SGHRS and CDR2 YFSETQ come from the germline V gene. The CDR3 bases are TGCGCCAGCTCTAAACAAAGACAGGACGGGGAAAAACTGTTTTTT. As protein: CASSKQRQDGEKLFF.

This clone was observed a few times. The CDR3 nucleotides read TGTGCCAGCAGTTATAGCGGAAGCTACAATGAGCAGTTCTTC. This translates into CASSYSGSYNEQFF. The chain recombines TRBV27 with TRBJ2-1; D might be TRBD2 (6 bases). V was trimmed by 4 bases and J by 3 bases, leaving 10 bases between them. The germline V gene encodes CDR1 MNHEY and CDR2 SMNVEV (reference sequence). The CDR3 is 14 amino acids.

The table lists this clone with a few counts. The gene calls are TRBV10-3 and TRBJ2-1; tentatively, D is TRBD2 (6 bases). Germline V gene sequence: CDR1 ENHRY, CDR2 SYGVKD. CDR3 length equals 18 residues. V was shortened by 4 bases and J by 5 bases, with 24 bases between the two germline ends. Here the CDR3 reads CAISVVILAGSRDNEQFF. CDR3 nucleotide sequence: TGTGCCATCAGTGTGGTAATCCTTGCGGGATCGCGAGACAATGAGCAGTTCTTC.

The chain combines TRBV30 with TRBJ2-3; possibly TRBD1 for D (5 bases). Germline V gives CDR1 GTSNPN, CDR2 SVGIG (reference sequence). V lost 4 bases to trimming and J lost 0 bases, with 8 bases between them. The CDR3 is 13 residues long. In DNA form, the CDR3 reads TGTGCCTGGACAGGGTATAGCACAGATACGCAGTATTTT. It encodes CAWTGYSTDTQYF.

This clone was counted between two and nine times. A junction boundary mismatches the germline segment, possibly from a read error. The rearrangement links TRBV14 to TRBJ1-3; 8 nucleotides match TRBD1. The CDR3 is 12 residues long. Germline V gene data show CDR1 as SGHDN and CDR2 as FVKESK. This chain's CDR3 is CASSQARRDRHF. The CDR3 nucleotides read TGTGCCAGCAGCCAAGCCCGTAGGGACAGGCATTTT.